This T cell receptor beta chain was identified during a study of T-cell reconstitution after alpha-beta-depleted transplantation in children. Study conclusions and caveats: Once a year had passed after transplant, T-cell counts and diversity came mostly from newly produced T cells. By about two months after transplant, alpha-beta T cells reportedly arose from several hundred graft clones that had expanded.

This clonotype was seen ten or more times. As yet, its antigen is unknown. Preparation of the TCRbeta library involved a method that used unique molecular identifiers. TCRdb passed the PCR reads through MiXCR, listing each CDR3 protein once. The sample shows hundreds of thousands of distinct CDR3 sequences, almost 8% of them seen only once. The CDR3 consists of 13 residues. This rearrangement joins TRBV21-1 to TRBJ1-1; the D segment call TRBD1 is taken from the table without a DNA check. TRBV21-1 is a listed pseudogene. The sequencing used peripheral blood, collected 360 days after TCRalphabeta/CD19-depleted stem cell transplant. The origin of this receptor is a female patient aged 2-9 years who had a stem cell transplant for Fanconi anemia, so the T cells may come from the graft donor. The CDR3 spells CASSNKPGTEAFF. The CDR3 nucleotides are TGTGCCAGCAGCAACAAACCAGGGACTGAAGCTTTCTTT.